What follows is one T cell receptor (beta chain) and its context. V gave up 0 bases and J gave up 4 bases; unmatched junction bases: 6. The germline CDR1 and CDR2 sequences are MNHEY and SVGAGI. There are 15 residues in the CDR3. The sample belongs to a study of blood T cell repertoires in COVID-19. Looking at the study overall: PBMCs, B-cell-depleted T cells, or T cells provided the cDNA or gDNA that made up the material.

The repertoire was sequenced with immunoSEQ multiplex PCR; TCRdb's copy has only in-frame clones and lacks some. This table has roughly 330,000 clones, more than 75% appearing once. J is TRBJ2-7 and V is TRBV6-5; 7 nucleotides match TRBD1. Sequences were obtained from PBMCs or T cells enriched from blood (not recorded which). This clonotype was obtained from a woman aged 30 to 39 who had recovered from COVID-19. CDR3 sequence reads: CASSYSGQTFYEQYF. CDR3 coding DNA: TGTGCCAGCAGTTACTCGGGACAGACCTTTTACGAGCAGTACTTC.